Below, 27 T cell receptor beta chains from the same sample are listed, as sequenced in a study of blood T cell repertoires in COVID-19 (dated by TCRdb to 2020 to 2022). Library preparation used the immunoSEQ multiplex PCR assay. The table was pulled from immuneACCESS by TCRdb, which kept in-frame rearrangements only. Such tables lose some clones; where checked, under half of the loss comes from unresolved V genes, and the rest has no known cause. The sample table records about 68,000 clones; approximately 89% of these occur just once. In total, the top ten clones hold less than 2.5% of the sample. The sequencing sample was made of peripheral blood. These receptors originate from a human donor in a cohort sampled during active COVID-19.

The rearrangement uses TRBV28 and TRBJ2-1, with 10 positions matching TRBD2. This CDR3 is 15 amino acids long. Losses at the gene ends were 1 base for V and 7 bases for J; bases not matched to a gene: 4. CDR1 MDHEN and CDR2 SYDVKM come from the germline V gene. CDR3 sequence (DNA): TGTGCCAGCAGTTTATCCCTAGCGGGGGTTAATGAGCAGTTCTTC. This translates into CASSLSLAGVNEQFF.

The chain recombines TRBV6-5 with TRBJ2-5; D perhaps matches TRBD2 (6 bases). This CDR3 is 15 amino acids long. CDR1 and CDR2 (germline): MNHEY, SVGAGI. With 7 bases removed from V and 4 bases from J, the gap between germline ends came to 19 bases. The CDR3 DNA follows: TGTGCCAGCACTCCATCGGAGGGAAGAAGAGAGACCCAGTACTTC. Protein sequence: CASTPSEGRRETQYF.

The rearrangement uses TRBV4-1 and TRBJ2-7, with 11 bases fitting TRBD2. J lost 5 bases, V lost 2 bases, and 8 bases had no gene match. Per germline, CDR1 MGHRA and CDR2 YSYEKL. CDR3 length: 16 amino acids. In DNA, the CDR3 is TGCGCCAGCAGCCAACGACTAGCGGGGATCATAAACGAGCAGTACTTC. Translation gives CASSQRLAGIINEQYF.

V and J are TRBV11-3 and TRBJ2-3; 11 bases map to TRBD2. Germline values: CDR1 SGHNT, CDR2 YENEEA. CDR3 length: 17 residues. Germline trimming cut 4 bases from V and 0 bases from J; bases unmatched to any gene: 6. The CDR3 protein is CASSSTSGSLSTDTQYF. Here the CDR3 DNA reads TGTGCCAGCAGCTCTACTAGCGGGAGTCTCAGCACAGATACGCAGTATTTT.

The J gene is TRBJ2-7, the V gene TRBV28; TRBD2 aligns across 9 bases. From germline, CDR1 is MDHEN and CDR2 SYDVKM. This CDR3 is 15 amino acids long. Trimming at V came to 6 bases and at J to 6 bases, leaving 12 bases not matched to a gene. This CDR3 reads CASRRAGGRSAEQYF. The CDR3 DNA reads TGTGCCAGCAGGAGAGCGGGAGGACGGTCTGCCGAGCAGTACTTC.

The V and J genes are TRBV6-1 and TRBJ1-5; D unclear. Germline V CDR1 and CDR2: MNHNS, SASEGT. The CDR3 consists of 13 residues. The V end lost 3 bases, the J end lost 1 base, and 4 bases lay between the germline ends. The CDR3 coding sequence is TGTGCCAGCAGTGATATAAGCAATCAGCCCCAGCATTTT. Translation gives CASSDISNQPQHF.

The chain carries TRBV27 and TRBJ1-6; maybe TRBD1 (5 bases). The V end lost 4 bases, the J end lost 3 bases, and 16 bases lay between the germline ends. This CDR3 is 17 amino acids long. Germline V CDR1 and CDR2: MNHEY, SMNVEV (reference sequence). CDR3 region: CASSSLGVGGYNSPLHF. The CDR3 DNA reads TGTGCCAGCAGTTCCCTCGGGGTGGGGGGCTATAATTCACCCCTCCACTTT.

The V and J genes are TRBV5-6 and TRBJ1-1; D perhaps matches TRBD1 (5 bases). Germline lookup yields CDR1 SGHDT and CDR2 YYEEEE. This CDR3 is 13 amino acids long. Trimming pared 2 bases from V and 0 bases from J, leaving 5 bases between. The DNA for the CDR3 is TGTGCCAGCAGCTTAGGGGTGAACACTGAAGCTTTCTTT. Its protein is CASSLGVNTEAFF.

V is TRBV7-9 and J is TRBJ1-4; 7 positions agree with TRBD1. Per germline, CDR1 SEHNR and CDR2 FQNEAQ (reference sequence). J gave up 5 bases and V 3 bases, and 3 bases lay outside the gene matches. This CDR3 is 14 amino acids long. Written as DNA, the CDR3 is TGTGCCAGCAGCTTTGGACAGGCGAATGAAAAACTGTTTTTT. Encoded protein: CASSFGQANEKLFF. The entire variable domain, with the rest obtained from reference TRBV7-9 and TRBJ1-4, is as follows: DTGVSQNPRHKITKRGQNVTFRCDPISEHNRLYWYRQTLGQGPEFLTYFQNEAQLEKSRLLSDRFSAERPKGSFSTLEIQRTEQGDSAMYLCASSFGQANEKLFFGSGTQLSVL.

The chain carries TRBV18 and TRBJ2-1, with TRBD2 matching over 12 bases. The CDR3 covers 19 residues. The germline V gene encodes CDR1 KGHSH and CDR2 LQKENI. V lost 5 bases and J lost 6; bases outside the gene matches: 17. Here the CDR3 DNA reads TGTGCCAGCTCAGAAATGATAGGACTAGCGGGAAGAGAGGTCAATGAGCAGTTCTTC. Protein sequence: CASSEMIGLAGREVNEQFF.

The V gene is TRBV27, the J gene TRBJ1-2; D may be TRBD1 (6 bases). Trimming took off 2 bases at V and 5 bases at J, with 15 bases between the two ends. Germline lookup yields CDR1 MNHEY and CDR2 SMNVEV (reference sequence). The CDR3 loop spans 15 amino acids. As DNA, the CDR3 is TGTGCCAGCAGTTTAGGGGGCGGGCAGTATTATGGCTACACCTTC. Protein: CASSLGGGQYYGYTF.

The CDR3 bases are TGTGCCAGCTCACATGGGACAGGGGACAATCAGCCCCAGCATTTT. The encoded protein is CASSHGTGDNQPQHF. This chain joins TRBV18 and TRBJ1-5, with 10 bases identical to TRBD1. V trimming: 4 bases; J trimming: 3 bases; junction bases outside the gene matches: 3. Germline CDR1 KGHSH, CDR2 LQKENI. This CDR3 has 15 residues.

The chain recombines TRBV27 with TRBJ1-4; 7 nucleotides line up with TRBD1. The CDR3 contains 13 residues. Germline trimming cut 5 bases from V and 8 bases from J; bases unmatched to any gene: 5. The germline gives CDR1 MNHEY, CDR2 SMNVEV (reference sequence). The CDR3 spells CASSLGQAEKLFF. The CDR3 region has the DNA TGTGCCAGCAGTCTAGGACAGGCGGAAAAACTGTTTTTT.

The gene calls are TRBV7-2 and TRBJ2-3, with 8 bases identical to TRBD1. Trimming cost V 6 bases and J 0 bases; bases outside gene matches: 5. This CDR3 spans 15 amino acids. CDR1 is SGHTA, CDR2 FQGNSA, per germline. The DNA for the CDR3 is TGTGCCAGCAGACCCAGGACAGGGAGCACAGATACGCAGTATTTT. This translates into CASRPRTGSTDTQYF.

The V gene is TRBV11-2, the J gene TRBJ1-6; TRBD1 aligns across 7 bases. The V and J ends lost 4 bases and 8 bases, in that order; junction bases with no gene match: 8. This CDR3 is built from 15 residues. The germline V gene has CDR1 SGHAT and CDR2 FQNNGV. The CDR3 bases are TGTGCCAGCAGCTCCCAGGGGGTCAGAGATTCACCCCTCCACTTT. Residues: CASSSQGVRDSPLHF.

The V gene is TRBV7-6, the J gene TRBJ2-7; no clear D. Germline assignment: CDR1 SGHVS and CDR2 FNYEAQ. Trimming took 0 bases from V and 0 from J, leaving 12 bases between them. The CDR3 is 16 amino acids. DNA of the CDR3: TGTGCCAGCAGCTTAGCTTATCGCGGTGACTCCTACGAGCAGTACTTC. Protein sequence: CASSLAYRGDSYEQYF.

The V and J genes are TRBV18 and TRBJ1-2, with 7 bases identical to TRBD1. The length of the CDR3 is 13 residues. Losses at the gene ends were 2 bases for V and 6 bases for J; bases not matched to a gene: 3. Germline CDR1 and CDR2: KGHSH and LQKENI. Here the CDR3 reads CASSPEGAHGYTF. The CDR3 nucleotides read TGTGCCAGCTCACCAGAGGGGGCGCATGGCTACACCTTC. Full variable domain (remainder filled in from reference TRBV18 and TRBJ1-2): NAGVMQNPRHLVRRRGQEARLRCSPMKGHSHVYWYRQLPEEGLKFMVYLQKENIIDESGMPKERFSAEFPKEGPSILRIQQVVRGDSAAYFCASSPEGAHGYTFGSGTRLTVV.

The chain uses TRBV3-1 (or the pseudogene TRBV3-2) and TRBJ1-2, with 9 bases identical to TRBD1. This CDR3 comprises 20 residues. CDR1 LGHDT and CDR2 YNNKEL come from the germline V gene (reference sequence). Trimming took 4 bases from V and 9 from J; bases not matched to a gene: 27. In nucleotides, the CDR3 is TGTGCCAGCAGCCCGATAGGGATACTCCAAATCCGGGACAGGGCGTCGCGCTACACCTTC. It is translated as CASSPIGILQIRDRASRYTF.

The chain uses TRBV6-2 or TRBV6-3 and TRBJ2-1, with TRBD2 matching over 7 bases. Germline CDR1 and CDR2: MNHEY and SVGEGT. This CDR3 comprises 16 residues. The ends lost 6 bases at V and 2 bases at J; junction bases unmatched: 10. This chain's CDR3 is CASSPKLAGPYNEQFF. CDR3 nucleotide sequence: TGTGCCAGCAGCCCTAAATTAGCGGGTCCCTACAATGAGCAGTTCTTC.

The V gene is TRBV28, the J gene TRBJ1-6; maybe TRBD1 (5 bases). This CDR3 has 17 residues. Trimming cost V 1 base and J 6 bases, with 16 bases left between them. Germline CDR1 reads MDHEN; CDR2 reads SYDVKM. The CDR3 bases are TGTGCCAGCAGTTTATACCACAGGTTAATTATTAATTCACCCCTCCACTTT. Protein product: CASSLYHRLIINSPLHF.

The V call is TRBV28, the J call TRBJ2-4; 10 nucleotides line up with TRBD1. V was pared by 6 bases and J by 4 bases, with 9 bases of the junction left unmatched. CDR1 and CDR2 (germline): MDHEN, SYDVKM. The CDR3 sequence is 16 residues long. This chain's CDR3 is CASSPPSGQGKNIQYF. The CDR3 bases are TGTGCCAGCAGCCCGCCGTCGGGACAGGGGAAAAACATTCAGTACTTC.

CDR3 in DNA: TGTGCCAGCAGCTTAATGACAGGACGGGAAAAACTGTTTTTT. This encodes CASSLMTGREKLFF. The chain links TRBV11-2 to TRBJ1-4, with TRBD1 as a possible D gene (6 bases). V lost 2 bases, J lost 8 bases, and 12 bases lay in between. The CDR3 is 14 amino acids. From germline, CDR1 is SGHAT and CDR2 FQNNGV.

The V and J genes are TRBV5-1 and TRBJ2-5, with 7 bases that match TRBD1. V was clipped by 3 bases and J by 4 bases; unmatched bases: 12. This CDR3 spans 16 amino acids. Germline CDR1 SGHRS, CDR2 YFSETQ. CDR3 DNA: TGCGCCAGCAGCTGGGGGACAGTCTTGAAGGTAGAGACCCAGTACTTC. As protein: CASSWGTVLKVETQYF.

This clone has a handful of counts. This chain uses TRBV7-2 with TRBJ2-3; 13 positions match TRBD2. With 3 bases clipped from V and 4 bases from J, the junction kept 10 bases outside the gene matches. This CDR3 is built from 18 residues. Germline values: CDR1 SGHTA, CDR2 FQGNSA. The CDR3 here is CASSFRGWTSGSADTQYF. The CDR3, as DNA: TGTGCCAGCAGCTTTAGGGGGTGGACTAGCGGGAGCGCAGATACGCAGTATTTT.

This chain links TRBV6-6 with TRBJ1-1; maybe TRBD1 (5 bases). Looked up from germline, CDR1 is MNHNY and CDR2 is SVGAGI (reference sequence). The V and J ends lost 4 bases and 6 bases respectively, with 15 bases between them. This CDR3 contains 14 residues. The CDR3 DNA is TGTGCCAGCAGTTTCGGGGGTATAAGGGCTGAAGCTTTCTTT. This gives the protein CASSFGGIRAEAFF.

The V call is TRBV5-6, the J call TRBJ1-6; 7 bases agree with TRBD1. Trimming removed 7 bases from V and 7 bases from J; junction bases left unmatched: 11. The CDR3 extends over 15 amino acids. Looked up from germline, CDR1 is SGHDT and CDR2 is YYEEEE. The CDR3 spells CASLTPGTDNSPLHF. CDR3 coding DNA: TGTGCCAGCCTCACCCCTGGGACAGACAATTCACCCCTCCACTTT.

This rearrangement joins TRBV5-6 to TRBJ2-1, with 9 positions matching TRBD1. In germline, CDR1 is SGHDT, CDR2 YYEEEE. The trim removed 4 bases at V and 3 bases at J, leaving 8 bases unmatched. This CDR3 has 16 residues. CDR3 sequence: CASSPVTGGIYNEQFF. As DNA, the CDR3 is TGTGCCAGCAGCCCCGTGACAGGGGGAATCTACAATGAGCAGTTCTTC.